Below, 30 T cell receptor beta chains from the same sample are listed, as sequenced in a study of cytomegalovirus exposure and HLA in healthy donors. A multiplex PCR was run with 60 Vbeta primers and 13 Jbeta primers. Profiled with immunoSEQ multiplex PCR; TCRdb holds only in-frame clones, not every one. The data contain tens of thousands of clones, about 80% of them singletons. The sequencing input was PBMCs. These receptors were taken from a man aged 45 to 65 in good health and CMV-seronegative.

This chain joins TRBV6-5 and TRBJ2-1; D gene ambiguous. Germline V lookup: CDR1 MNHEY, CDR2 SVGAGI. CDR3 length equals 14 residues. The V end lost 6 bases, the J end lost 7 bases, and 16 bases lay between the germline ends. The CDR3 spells CASSGSASENEQFF. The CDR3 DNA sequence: TGTGCCAGCAGCGGGTCCGCCTCGGAAAATGAGCAGTTCTTC.

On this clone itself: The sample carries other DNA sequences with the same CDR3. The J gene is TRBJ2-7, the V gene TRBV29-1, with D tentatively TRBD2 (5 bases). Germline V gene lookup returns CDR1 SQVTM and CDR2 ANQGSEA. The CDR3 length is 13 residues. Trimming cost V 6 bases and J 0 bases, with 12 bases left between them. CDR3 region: CSVSEGFSYEQYF. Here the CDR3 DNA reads TGCAGCGTCTCAGAGGGATTCTCCTACGAGCAGTACTTC.

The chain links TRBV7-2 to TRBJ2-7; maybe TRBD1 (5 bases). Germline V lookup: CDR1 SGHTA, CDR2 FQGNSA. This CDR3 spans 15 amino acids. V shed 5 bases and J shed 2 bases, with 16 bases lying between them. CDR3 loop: CASSPRRTTTYEQYF. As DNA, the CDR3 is TGTGCCAGCAGCCCCAGAAGGACAACCACCTACGAGCAGTACTTC.

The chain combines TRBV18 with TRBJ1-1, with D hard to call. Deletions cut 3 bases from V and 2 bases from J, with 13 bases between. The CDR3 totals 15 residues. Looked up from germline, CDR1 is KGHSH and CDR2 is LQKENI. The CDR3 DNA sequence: TGTGCCAGCTCACCTTCAGTAAACAGAAACACTGAAGCTTTCTTT. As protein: CASSPSVNRNTEAFF.

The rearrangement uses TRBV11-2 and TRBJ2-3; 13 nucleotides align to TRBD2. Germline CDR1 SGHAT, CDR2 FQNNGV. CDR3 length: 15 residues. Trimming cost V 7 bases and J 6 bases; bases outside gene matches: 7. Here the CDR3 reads CASTSLAGGADTQYF. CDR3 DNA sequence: TGTGCCAGCACCTCACTAGCGGGGGGGGCGGATACGCAGTATTTT.

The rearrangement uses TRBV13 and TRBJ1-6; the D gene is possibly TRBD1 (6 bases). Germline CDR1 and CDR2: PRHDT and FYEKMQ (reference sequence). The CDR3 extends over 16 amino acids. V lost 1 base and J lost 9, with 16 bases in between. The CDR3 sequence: CASSLEGGAAGSPLHF. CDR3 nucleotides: TGTGCCAGCAGCTTAGAGGGGGGGGCAGCGGGTTCACCCCTCCACTTT.

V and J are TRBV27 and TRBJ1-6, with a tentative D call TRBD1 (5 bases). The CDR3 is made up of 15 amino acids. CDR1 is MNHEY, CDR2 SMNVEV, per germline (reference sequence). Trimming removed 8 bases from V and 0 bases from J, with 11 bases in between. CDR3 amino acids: CASLHRSSYNSPLHF. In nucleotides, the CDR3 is TGTGCCAGCCTCCACAGGAGCTCCTATAATTCACCCCTCCACTTT.

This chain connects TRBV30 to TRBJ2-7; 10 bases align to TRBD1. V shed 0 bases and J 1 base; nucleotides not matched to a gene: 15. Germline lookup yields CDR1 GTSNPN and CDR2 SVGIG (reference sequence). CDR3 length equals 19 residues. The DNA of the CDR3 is TGTGCCTGGAGTGTTCAGGACAGGGGGTCTGGCCTAGCTTCCTACGAGCAGTACTTC. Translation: CAWSVQDRGSGLASYEQYF.

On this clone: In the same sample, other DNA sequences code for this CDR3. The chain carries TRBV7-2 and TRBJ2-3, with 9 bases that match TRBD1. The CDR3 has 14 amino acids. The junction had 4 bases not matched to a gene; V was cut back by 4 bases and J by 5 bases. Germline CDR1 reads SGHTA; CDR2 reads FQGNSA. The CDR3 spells CASSWTGAGDTQYF. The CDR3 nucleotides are TGTGCCAGCAGCTGGACAGGGGCAGGAGATACGCAGTATTTT.

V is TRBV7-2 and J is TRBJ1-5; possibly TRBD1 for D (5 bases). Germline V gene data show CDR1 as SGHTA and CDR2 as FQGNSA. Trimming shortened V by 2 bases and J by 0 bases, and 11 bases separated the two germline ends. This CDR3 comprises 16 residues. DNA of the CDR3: TGTGCCAGCAGCTTACAAGCGGGGGGTAGCAATCAGCCCCAGCATTTT. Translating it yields CASSLQAGGSNQPQHF.

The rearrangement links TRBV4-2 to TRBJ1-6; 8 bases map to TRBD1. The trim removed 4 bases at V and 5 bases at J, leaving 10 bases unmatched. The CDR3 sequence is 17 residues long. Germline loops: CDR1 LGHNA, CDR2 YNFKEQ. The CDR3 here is CASSPLGQGGNNSPLHF. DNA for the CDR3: TGTGCCAGCAGCCCCCTAGGACAGGGAGGGAATAATTCACCCCTCCACTTT.

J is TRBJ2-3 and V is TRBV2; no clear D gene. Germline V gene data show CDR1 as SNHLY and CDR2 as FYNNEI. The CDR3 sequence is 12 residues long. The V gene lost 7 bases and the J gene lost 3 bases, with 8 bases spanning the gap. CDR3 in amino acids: CASMSGTDTQYF. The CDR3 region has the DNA TGTGCCAGCATGTCAGGAACAGATACGCAGTATTTT.

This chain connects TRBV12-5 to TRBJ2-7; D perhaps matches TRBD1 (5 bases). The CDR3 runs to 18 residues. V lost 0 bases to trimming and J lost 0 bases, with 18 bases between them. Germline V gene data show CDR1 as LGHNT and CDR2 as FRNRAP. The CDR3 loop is CASGLVPYSGAYSYEQYF. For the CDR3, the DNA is TGTGCTAGTGGTTTGGTACCGTACAGTGGGGCATACTCCTACGAGCAGTACTTC.

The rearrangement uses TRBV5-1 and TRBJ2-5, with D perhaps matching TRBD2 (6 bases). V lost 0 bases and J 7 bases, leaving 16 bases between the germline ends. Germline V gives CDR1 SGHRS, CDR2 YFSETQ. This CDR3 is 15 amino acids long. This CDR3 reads CASSLARDFLGTQYF. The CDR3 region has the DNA TGCGCCAGCAGCTTGGCCCGGGACTTCCTAGGGACCCAGTACTTC.

The CDR3 DNA sequence: TGTGCCAGCAGCTTGAAGGGGGCCCCCTCCTACGAGCAGTACTTC. This codes for CASSLKGAPSYEQYF. This chain uses TRBV5-6 with TRBJ2-5; 7 positions agree with TRBD1. The J call may be faulty, since TRBJ2-7 better matches the DNA end. CDR3 length: 15 amino acids. The germline CDR1 and CDR2 sequences are SGHDT and YYEEEE.

Here the CDR3 DNA reads TGTGCCAGCTCACCACAATTATTTGGCCAGGGCGAGGACAATGAGCAGTTCTTC. Residues: CASSPQLFGQGEDNEQFF. The genes are TRBV18 and TRBJ2-1; TRBD1 might be the D (5 bases). The germline V and J ends were trimmed by 1 base and 5 bases, with 21 bases remaining between them. Germline V gene data show CDR1 as KGHSH and CDR2 as LQKENI. This CDR3 has 18 residues.

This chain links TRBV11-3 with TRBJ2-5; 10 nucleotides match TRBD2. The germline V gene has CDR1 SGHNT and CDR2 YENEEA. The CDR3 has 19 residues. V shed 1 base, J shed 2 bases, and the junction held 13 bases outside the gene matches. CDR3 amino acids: CASSLGSRPASGGQETQYF. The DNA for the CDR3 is TGTGCCAGCAGCTTAGGATCTCGGCCTGCTAGCGGGGGACAAGAGACCCAGTACTTC.

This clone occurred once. CDR3 coding DNA: TGTGCCAGCAGCTCACCCGGCGCAGGGCGGTATGAGCAGTTCTTC. Amino acids: CASSSPGAGRYEQFF. The chain employs TRBV7-9 and TRBJ2-1, with D possibly matching TRBD1 (5 bases). The CDR3 runs 15 residues. Deletions cut 4 bases from V and 8 bases from J, with 18 bases between. Germline lookup yields CDR1 SEHNR and CDR2 FQNEAQ (reference sequence).

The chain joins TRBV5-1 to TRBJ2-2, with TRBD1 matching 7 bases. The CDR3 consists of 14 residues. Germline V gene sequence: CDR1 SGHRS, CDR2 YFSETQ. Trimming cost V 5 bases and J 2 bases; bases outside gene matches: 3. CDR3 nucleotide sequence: TGCGCCAGCAGAGGGGGCCTTAACACCGGGGAGCTGTTTTTT. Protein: CASRGGLNTGELFF.

This CDR3 is CASTPRSRAYEQYF. The CDR3 nucleotides are TGTGCCAGCACTCCTCGTTCGAGGGCTTACGAGCAGTACTTC. The rearrangement links TRBV7-8 to TRBJ2-7, with a tentative D call TRBD2 (5 bases). This CDR3 has 14 residues. Germline CDR1 SGHVS, CDR2 FQNEAQ. V lost 7 bases, J lost 4 bases, and 17 bases lay in between.

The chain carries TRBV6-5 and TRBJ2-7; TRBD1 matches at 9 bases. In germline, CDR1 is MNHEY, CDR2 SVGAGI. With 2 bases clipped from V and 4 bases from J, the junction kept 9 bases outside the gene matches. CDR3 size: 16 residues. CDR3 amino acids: CASSYTNRGRGYEQYF. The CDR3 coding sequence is TGTGCCAGCAGTTACACCAACAGGGGGCGAGGTTACGAGCAGTACTTC.

The CDR3 sequence is CASSVEGLAADTQYF. CDR3 in DNA: TGTGCCAGCAGCGTAGAGGGACTAGCAGCAGATACGCAGTATTTT. The rearrangement uses TRBV9 and TRBJ2-3, with TRBD2 identical over 9 bases. V lost 0 bases, J lost 4 bases, and 3 bases stayed unmatched. Germline V CDR1 and CDR2: SGDLS, YYNGEE. CDR3 length equals 15 residues.

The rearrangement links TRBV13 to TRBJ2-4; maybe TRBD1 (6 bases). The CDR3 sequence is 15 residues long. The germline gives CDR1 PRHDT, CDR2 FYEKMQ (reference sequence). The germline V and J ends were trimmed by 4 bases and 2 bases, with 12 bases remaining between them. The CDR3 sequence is CASSSNREPKNIQYF. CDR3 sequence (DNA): TGTGCCAGCAGCTCAAACAGGGAGCCCAAAAACATTCAGTACTTC.

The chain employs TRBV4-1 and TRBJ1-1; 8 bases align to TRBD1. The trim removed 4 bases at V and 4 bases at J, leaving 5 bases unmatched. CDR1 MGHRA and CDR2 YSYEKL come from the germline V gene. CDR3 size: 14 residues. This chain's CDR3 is CASSREDRVTEAFF. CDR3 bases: TGCGCCAGCAGCCGAGAGGACAGGGTCACTGAAGCTTTCTTT.

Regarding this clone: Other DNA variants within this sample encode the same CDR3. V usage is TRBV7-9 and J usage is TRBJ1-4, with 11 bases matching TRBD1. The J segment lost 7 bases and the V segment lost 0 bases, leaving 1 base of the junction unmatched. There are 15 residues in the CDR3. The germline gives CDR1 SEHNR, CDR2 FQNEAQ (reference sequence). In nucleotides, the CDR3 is TGTGCCAGCAGCTTAGCAGGGACAGGGGGTGAAAAACTGTTTTTT. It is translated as CASSLAGTGGEKLFF.

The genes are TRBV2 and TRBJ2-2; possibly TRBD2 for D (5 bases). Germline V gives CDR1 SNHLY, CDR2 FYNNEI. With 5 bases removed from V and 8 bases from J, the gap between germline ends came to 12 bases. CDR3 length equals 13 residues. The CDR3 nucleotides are TGTGCCAGCAGTACACTAGTTGTAGGGGAGCTGTTTTTT. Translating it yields CASSTLVVGELFF.

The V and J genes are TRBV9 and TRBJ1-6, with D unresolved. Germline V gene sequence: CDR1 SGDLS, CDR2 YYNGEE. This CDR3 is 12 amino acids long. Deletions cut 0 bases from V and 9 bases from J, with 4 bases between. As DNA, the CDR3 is TGTGCCAGCAGCGTAGATAGTTCACCCCTCCACTTT. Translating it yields CASSVDSSPLHF.

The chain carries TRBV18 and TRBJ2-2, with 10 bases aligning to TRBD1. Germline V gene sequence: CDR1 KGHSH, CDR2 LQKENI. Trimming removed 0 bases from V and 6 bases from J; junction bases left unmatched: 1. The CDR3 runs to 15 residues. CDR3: CASSPPGTGAGELFF. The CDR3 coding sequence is TGTGCCAGCTCACCACCTGGGACAGGGGCCGGGGAGCTGTTTTTT.

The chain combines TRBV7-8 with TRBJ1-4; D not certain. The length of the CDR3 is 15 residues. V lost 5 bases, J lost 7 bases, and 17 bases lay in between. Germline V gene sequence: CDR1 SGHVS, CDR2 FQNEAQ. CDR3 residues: CASSPVARSSEKLFF. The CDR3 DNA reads TGTGCCAGCAGCCCTGTTGCCAGGTCAAGTGAAAAACTGTTTTTT.

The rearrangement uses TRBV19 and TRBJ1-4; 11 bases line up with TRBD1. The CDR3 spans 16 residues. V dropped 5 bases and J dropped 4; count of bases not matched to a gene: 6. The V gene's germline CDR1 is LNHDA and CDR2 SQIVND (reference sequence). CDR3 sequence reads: CASSLGQGANNEKLFF. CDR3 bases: TGTGCCAGTAGTCTCGGACAGGGGGCGAATAATGAAAAACTGTTTTTT.